This TCR beta chain was captured by sequencing in a study of blood T cell repertoires in COVID-19. Study-wide background: Donors in the United States, Italy and Spain gave samples during acute or convalescent COVID-19. Nucleic acid was either cDNA or gDNA, and it came from T cells, B-cell-depleted T cells, or PBMCs.

As processed by the authors: Using reference gene primer amplification, nucleated cell counts were estimated. This table comes from immunoSEQ multiplex PCR, and its TCRdb copy is limited to in-frame clones, with some not included. The V and J calls and the clone size are those of that table, but D and trimming were determined from the DNA. The sample includes roughly 190,000 clones, around four fifths of them seen just once. Trimming took off 7 bases at V and 2 bases at J, with 13 bases between the two ends. Per germline, CDR1 SQVTM and CDR2 ANQGSEA. The CDR3 length is 13 residues. The specimen sequenced was peripheral blood. The J gene is TRBJ2-3, the V gene TRBV29-1; D call uncertain. This receptor was obtained from a man aged 45 to 65 with active or convalescent COVID-19. The CDR3 coding sequence is TGCAGCGCTGGAGAAACAGTCACAGATACGCAGTATTTT. Encoded protein: CSAGETVTDTQYF.